The rows below give T cell receptor beta chains drawn from one sample of a study of Ad26.COV2.S vaccination and SARS-CoV-2 variants. Clones were read by immunoSEQ multiplex PCR, and TCRdb kept only the in-frame ones, dropping some. The table lists about 370,000 clones, roughly nine tenths of them singletons. The specimen comprised peripheral blood, sampled in a trial of Ad26.COV2.S vaccine versus placebo. These receptors were taken from a person aged 18-65 years who received the Ad26.COV2.S COVID-19 vaccine or a placebo. CDR3s leave out the opening cysteine and the closing phenylalanine or tryptophan.

>9|TRBV5-6|TRBJ2-5
ASSLQETQY
>10|TRBV5-1|TRBJ2-7
ASSFNRVEQY
>11|TRBV25-1|TRBJ1-2
ASKGGSVDGYT
>14|TRBV6-6|TRBJ1-6
ASSYVPVTHNSPLH
>10|TRBV30|TRBJ1-1
AWAYRNTEAF
>15|TRBV11-2|TRBJ2-5
ASSLAGRRANQETQY
>12|TRBV3-1/TRBV3-2|TRBJ1-2
ASSQDPTAYGYT
>12|TRBV2|TRBJ2-5
ASIGLAVWETQY
>14|TRBV6-1|TRBJ1-6
ASSETESSYNSPLH
>14|TRBV27|TRBJ1-2
ASSFRDRGSIYGYT
>10|TRBV12-3/TRBV12-4|TRBJ2-3
ASSLYTDTQY
>13|TRBV11-2|TRBJ2-1
ASSSLAGGNNEQF
>14|TRBV6-6|TRBJ1-1
ASSYSFGLLNTEAF
>12|TRBV2|TRBJ2-3
ASSDLPVTDTQY
>12|TRBV6-2/TRBV6-3|TRBJ2-1
ASSFHSIGNEQF
>13|TRBV18|TRBJ2-7
ASSLYDSPGSEQY
>12|TRBV6-5|TRBJ1-2
ASSRQGTAYGYT
>14|TRBV6-6|TRBJ2-5
ASSYSAGEGQETQY
>15|TRBV7-9|TRBJ2-2
ASSPPGRLSNTGELF
>12|TRBV19|TRBJ2-2
ASSIVPRGGELF
>13|TRBV7-2|TRBJ2-3
ASSWTGTSTDTQY
>12|TRBV5-4|TRBJ2-7
ASSSGGRGLEQY